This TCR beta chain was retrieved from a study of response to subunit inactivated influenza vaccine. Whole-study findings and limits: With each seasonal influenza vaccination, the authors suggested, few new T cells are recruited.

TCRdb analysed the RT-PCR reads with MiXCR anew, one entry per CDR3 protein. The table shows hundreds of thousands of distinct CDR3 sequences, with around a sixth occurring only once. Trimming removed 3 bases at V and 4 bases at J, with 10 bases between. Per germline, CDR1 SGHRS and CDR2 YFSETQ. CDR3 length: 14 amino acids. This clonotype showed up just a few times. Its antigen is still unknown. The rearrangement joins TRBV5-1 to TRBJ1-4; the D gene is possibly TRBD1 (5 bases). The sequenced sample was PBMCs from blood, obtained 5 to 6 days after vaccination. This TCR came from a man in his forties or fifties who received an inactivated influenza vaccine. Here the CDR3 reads CASSSQGVNEKLFF. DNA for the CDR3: TGCGCCAGCAGCTCGCAGGGAGTTAATGAAAAACTGTTTTTT.